Each of the 8 T cell receptor beta chains below was sequenced from the same sample in a study of identical twins. TCRdb called the 5' RACE reads again in MiXCR, with one record for every CDR3 protein. Of about 520,000 distinct CDR3 sequences in the sample, approximately 22% were seen once. These records were also assigned to another study, of T cells expressing NK-cell markers.

Input material: CD4+ T cells sorted from blood. The source of these receptors is a woman aged 18 to 35 in good health.

This clonotype was seen at least ten times. J is TRBJ2-1 and V is TRBV29-1, with 8 bases fitting TRBD2. V trimming: 6 bases; J trimming: 6 bases; junction bases outside the gene matches: 4. CDR1 is SQVTM, CDR2 ANQGSEA, per germline. The CDR3 totals 12 residues. CDR3 nucleotides: TGCAGCGTGGGACTAGGTTTCAATGAGCAGTTCTTC. Protein: CSVGLGFNEQFF.

This rearrangement joins TRBV9 to TRBJ2-7; D is unclear. This CDR3 spans 13 amino acids. Trimming removed 0 bases at V and 3 bases at J, with 7 bases between. Germline V gene lookup returns CDR1 SGDLS and CDR2 YYNGEE. In nucleotides, the CDR3 is TGTGCCAGCAGCGTAGGTACGATCTACGAGCAGTACTTC. Translated: CASSVGTIYEQYF.

The V gene is TRBV10-3, the J gene TRBJ1-2; 10 positions match TRBD1. The germline CDR1 and CDR2 sequences are ENHRY and SYGVKD. V trimming: 2 bases; J trimming: 8 bases; junction bases outside the gene matches: 5. This CDR3 is built from 14 residues. The CDR3 region is CAISETPGQGGYTF. In nucleotides, the CDR3 is TGTGCCATCAGTGAGACGCCGGGACAGGGGGGCTACACCTTC.

Only a few counts were recorded for this clonotype. V is TRBV20-1 and J is TRBJ2-1; the match to TRBD2 covers 9 bases. Germline CDR1 reads DFQATT; CDR2 reads SNEGSKA (reference sequence). The J segment lost 4 bases and the V segment lost 2 bases, leaving 6 bases of the junction unmatched. CDR3 size: 15 residues. This chain's CDR3 is CSARLAGPTYNEQFF. CDR3 DNA: TGCAGTGCTAGACTAGCGGGGCCGACGTACAATGAGCAGTTCTTC.

The genes are TRBV20-1 and TRBJ1-5, with TRBD1 matching 8 bases. V was clipped by 6 bases and J by 4 bases; unmatched bases: 5. CDR3 length equals 13 residues. The V gene's germline CDR1 is DFQATT and CDR2 SNEGSKA (reference sequence). CDR3 DNA sequence: TGCAGTGCACAGGGGGGGCTTAATCAGCCCCAGCATTTT. Translated, it gives CSAQGGLNQPQHF.

This clonotype was counted between two and nine times. V is TRBV29-1 and J is TRBJ2-7; the match to TRBD1 covers 10 bases. The CDR3 length is 14 residues. The V segment lost 6 bases and the J segment 3 bases; nucleotides outside the gene matches: 8. The germline CDR1 and CDR2 sequences are SQVTM and ANQGSEA. Here the CDR3 reads CSVLTGGWGYEQYF. The CDR3 coding sequence is TGCAGCGTCTTGACAGGGGGCTGGGGCTACGAGCAGTACTTC.

This clonotype appeared many times. This chain's CDR3 is CASSLFLRGSQETQYF. The CDR3 nucleotides are TGTGCCAGCAGTTTATTTTTGAGGGGGTCACAAGAGACCCAGTACTTC. The genes are TRBV12-3 or TRBV12-4 and TRBJ2-5; TRBD1 might be the D (6 bases). The CDR3 has 16 amino acids. V lost 2 bases, J lost 2 bases, and 15 bases lay in between.

This chain uses TRBV27 with TRBJ2-7; D remains unclear. Trimming shortened V by 5 bases and J by 1 base, and 12 bases separated the two germline ends. In germline, CDR1 is MNHEY, CDR2 SMNVEV (reference sequence). This CDR3 has 14 residues. CDR3 bases: TGTGCCAGCAGTCGCATCAGAGCGTCCTACGAGCAGTACTTC. Its translation is CASSRIRASYEQYF.